In its sample, the clone carrying this T cell receptor beta chain was seen many times. Its antigen remains unknown. TCRdb used MiXCR to reprocess the 5' RACE reads, holding one entry per CDR3 protein. Of approximately 48,000 distinct CDR3 sequences listed, around 2.9% are singletons. The sample is drawn from a study of neurological immune-mediated disorders. Study-wide points: Across subjects, expanded clones had no CDR3 amino acid sequences in common, pointing to private repertoires in all groups.

CDR3 length equals 17 residues. Germline V gene sequence: CDR1 SGHRS, CDR2 YFSETQ. Trimming removed 0 bases from V and 4 bases from J, with 17 bases in between. The receptor comes from a woman between 45 and 60 years old with multiple sclerosis. Source material: PBMCs. This sequence joins TRBV5-1 and TRBJ2-1; D could derive from TRBD1 or TRBD2 (7 bases each). CDR3 region: CASSLAPGTAGYNEQFF. CDR3 nucleotide sequence: TGCGCCAGCAGCTTGGCACCCGGGACAGCGGGGTACAATGAGCAGTTCTTC.